These T cell receptor beta chains were read from a single sample in a study of shared clonotypes between healthy human individuals. Data came from immunoSEQ multiplex PCR; TCRdb stores just in-frame clones and leaves some out. The sample includes 1 million to 1.3 million clones, 78% of them seen just once. Sequenced input: memory CD4+ T cells from PBMCs. All receptors derive from a man in his late teens or twenties in good health. Some clones in this sample may be carry-over from other donors' samples. CDR3s include the opening cysteine and the closing phenylalanine or tryptophan. D genes are given only for firm matches.

V: TRBV5-1
D: TRBD1
J: TRBJ1-5
CDR3: CASSLEDRESQPQHF
DNA: TGCGCCAGCAGCTTGGAGGACAGGGAATCACAGCCCCAGCATTTT

V: TRBV29-1
D: NA
J: TRBJ2-5
CDR3: CSVEEGAETQYF
DNA: TGCAGCGTTGAAGAGGGCGCGGAGACCCAGTACTTC

V: TRBV6-1
D: NA
J: TRBJ1-1
CDR3: CASTSDGVYTEAFF
DNA: TGTGCCAGCACCTCGGACGGAGTTTACACTGAAGCTTTCTTT

V: TRBV13
D: TRBD2
J: TRBJ2-2
CDR3: CASSGLAGAYTGELFF
DNA: TGTGCCAGCAGCGGACTAGCGGGAGCCTACACCGGGGAGCTGTTTTTT

V: TRBV5-1
D: NA
J: TRBJ2-3
CDR3: CASSLGDRSSTDTQYF
DNA: TGCGCCAGCAGCTTGGGCGACAGGAGTAGCACAGATACGCAGTATTTT

V: TRBV11-2
D: NA
J: TRBJ2-1
CDR3: CASSLTRGHNEQFF
DNA: TGTGCCAGCAGCTTAACGAGGGGACACAATGAGCAGTTCTTC

V: TRBV5-1
D: TRBD1
J: TRBJ2-7
CDR3: CASSVGQFYEQYF
DNA: TGCGCCAGCAGCGTGGGACAGTTTTACGAGCAGTACTTC

V: TRBV7-2
D: TRBD1
J: TRBJ1-5
CDR3: CASSLILLAGGQPQHF
DNA: TGTGCCAGCAGCTTAATCCTGTTGGCAGGGGGCCAGCCCCAGCATTTT

V: TRBV5-1
D: NA
J: TRBJ2-5
CDR3: CASSLEGSQETQYF
DNA: TGCGCCAGCAGCTTGGAGGGTTCCCAAGAGACCCAGTACTTC

V: TRBV7-2
D: NA
J: TRBJ1-2
CDR3: CASSLGWATANYGYTF
DNA: TGTGCCAGCAGCTTAGGTTGGGCCACGGCTAACTATGGCTACACCTTC

V: TRBV6-1
D: NA
J: TRBJ1-2
CDR3: CASSVAVTNYGYTF
DNA: TGTGCCAGCAGTGTGGCAGTAACCAACTATGGCTACACCTTC

V: TRBV7-8
D: NA
J: TRBJ2-7
CDR3: CASSLTQYEQYF
DNA: TGTGCCAGCAGCTTGACCCAATACGAGCAGTACTTC

V: TRBV5-1
D: NA
J: TRBJ2-3
CDR3: CASSLKADTQYF
DNA: TGCGCCAGCAGCTTAAAGGCAGATACGCAGTATTTT

V: TRBV7-2
D: NA
J: TRBJ1-3
CDR3: CASKRGSGNTIYF
DNA: TGTGCCAGCAAAAGGGGCTCTGGAAACACCATATATTTT

V: TRBV5-4
D: NA
J: TRBJ1-2
CDR3: CASSFSPSPNYGYTF
DNA: TGTGCCAGCAGCTTTTCTCCTAGTCCAAACTATGGCTACACCTTC

V: TRBV27
D: NA
J: TRBJ2-5
CDR3: CASSFVGTGKQETQYF
DNA: TGTGCCAGCAGTTTCGTGGGTACAGGAAAGCAAGAGACCCAGTACTTC

V: TRBV29-1
D: NA
J: TRBJ1-2
CDR3: CSPEGGYADGYTF
DNA: TGCAGCCCCGAGGGGGGGTACGCGGATGGCTACACCTTC

V: TRBV28
D: TRBD1
J: TRBJ1-5
CDR3: CASRTGGLGNQPQHF
DNA: TGTGCCAGCAGGACAGGGGGCCTCGGCAATCAGCCCCAGCATTTT

V: TRBV6-6
D: NA
J: TRBJ1-2
CDR3: CASRPPGGGNYGYTF
DNA: TGTGCCAGCAGACCACCGGGGGGAGGGAACTATGGCTACACCTTC

V: TRBV5-1
D: NA
J: TRBJ2-6
CDR3: CASSLIISGANVLTF
DNA: TGCGCCAGCAGCTTGATTATCTCTGGGGCCAACGTCCTGACTTTC

V: TRBV11-2
D: NA
J: TRBJ2-2
CDR3: CASSLTPQADTGELFF
DNA: TGTGCCAGCAGCTTAACCCCACAGGCGGACACCGGGGAGCTGTTTTTT

V: TRBV5-1
D: TRBD1
J: TRBJ1-4
CDR3: CASSLSRDRLAAEKLFF
DNA: TGCGCCAGCAGCTTGAGCCGGGACAGGCTGGCAGCTGAAAAACTGTTTTTT

V: TRBV28
D: NA
J: TRBJ1-4
CDR3: CASSRNLGNEKLFF
DNA: TGTGCCAGCAGTCGCAATCTGGGGAATGAAAAACTGTTTTTT

V: TRBV5-1
D: NA
J: TRBJ1-1
CDR3: CASSLVYGDTEAFF
DNA: TGCGCCAGCAGCTTGGTTTACGGGGACACTGAAGCTTTCTTT

V: TRBV5-4
D: NA
J: TRBJ1-2
CDR3: CASSLGRGARGYTF
DNA: TGTGCCAGCAGCCTGGGGCGAGGGGCGCGAGGCTACACCTTC